One sample yielded the 9 T cell receptor beta chains listed below, sequenced in a study of PD-L1 blockade in urothelial cancer. Some clones are missing from TCRdb's copy, which holds only in-frame ones; the method was immunoSEQ multiplex PCR. The repertoire holds some 22,000 clones, with 90% as singletons. This material consisted of PBMCs, taken around atezolizumab (anti-PD-L1) treatment. The origin of the receptors is a woman aged 55-69 years with urothelial cancer.

The chain carries TRBV9 and TRBJ2-1; TRBD2 matches 8 bases. Germline loops: CDR1 SGDLS, CDR2 YYNGEE. This CDR3 has 15 amino acids. Trimming cost V 4 bases and J 0 bases; bases outside gene matches: 3. CDR3 sequence: CASSTGTSSYNEQFF. In DNA form, the CDR3 reads TGTGCCAGCAGCACCGGGACTAGCTCCTACAATGAGCAGTTCTTC.

The chain combines TRBV19 with TRBJ2-7; the D is unclear. V gave up 9 bases and J gave up 1 base, with 22 bases separating them. This CDR3 has 16 residues. Germline loops: CDR1 LNHDA, CDR2 SQIVND (reference sequence). The CDR3 loop is CASSGSGTSLSYEQYF. CDR3 sequence (DNA): TGTGCCAGCAGTGGTTCTGGCACCTCCTTATCCTACGAGCAGTACTTC.

V gene TRBV10-1 combines with J gene TRBJ2-7, with a tentative D call TRBD1 (5 bases). The V and J ends lost 9 bases and 6 bases respectively, with 15 bases between them. The CDR3 extends over 12 amino acids. Looked up from germline, CDR1 is WNHNN and CDR2 is SYGVQD (reference sequence). In DNA form, the CDR3 reads TGCGCCAGAAGGGGTGAGAGGCGCGAGCAGTACTTC. Its translation is CARRGERREQYF.

V and J are TRBV9 and TRBJ2-7; weak D call: TRBD2 (5 bases). This CDR3 is built from 15 residues. V was clipped by 0 bases and J by 4 bases, with 14 bases between them. Germline CDR1 and CDR2: SGDLS and YYNGEE. CDR3 in amino acids: CASSVGPRPGYEQYF. CDR3 coding DNA: TGTGCCAGCAGCGTAGGCCCCCGACCGGGGTACGAGCAGTACTTC.

This chain links TRBV28 with TRBJ1-1; 9 bases fit TRBD1. Per germline, CDR1 MDHEN and CDR2 SYDVKM. Trimming cost V 2 bases and J 10 bases; bases outside gene matches: 2. This CDR3 contains 12 residues. CDR3 sequence (DNA): TGTGCCAGCAGTTTACGGACAGGGGTAGCTTTCTTT. Translating it yields CASSLRTGVAFF.

The rearrangement joins TRBV27 to TRBJ2-5, with 12 bases identical to TRBD2. Germline V gene data show CDR1 as MNHEY and CDR2 as SMNVEV (reference sequence). The CDR3 is 15 amino acids. Trimming cost V 6 bases and J 5 bases; bases outside gene matches: 7. The DNA of the CDR3 is TGTGCCAGCAGGCACGGACTAGCGGGATTGGAGACCCAGTACTTC. Translation gives CASRHGLAGLETQYF.

J is TRBJ2-5 and V is TRBV7-2; maybe TRBD2 (5 bases). Germline V gene sequence: CDR1 SGHTA, CDR2 FQGNSA. The CDR3 is 15 residues long. V shed 0 bases and J shed 6 bases, with 14 bases lying between them. The CDR3 nucleotides read TGTGCCAGCAGCTTAGCGGGAGTCAAAGGGAAGACCCAGTACTTC. Its protein is CASSLAGVKGKTQYF.

This chain links TRBV7-2 with TRBJ2-7, with a possible D match to TRBD1 (6 bases). CDR3 length: 12 residues. Trimming removed 3 bases from V and 6 bases from J, with 9 bases in between. Germline CDR1 is SGHTA and CDR2 is FQGNSA. Here the CDR3 reads CASSFQGTEQYF. The CDR3 DNA reads TGTGCCAGCAGCTTCCAGGGGACCGAGCAGTACTTC.

The chain carries TRBV12-5 and TRBJ2-2; 8 bases map to TRBD2. In germline, CDR1 is LGHNT, CDR2 FRNRAP. This CDR3 contains 16 residues. Trimming removed 3 bases from V and 5 bases from J; junction bases left unmatched: 8. The CDR3 region is CASGFGAGGMTGELFF. The CDR3 DNA reads as TGTGCTAGTGGTTTTGGGGCGGGAGGAATGACCGGGGAGCTGTTTTTT.